This TCR beta chain was observed in a study of blood T cell repertoires in COVID-19. Study overall: Samples representing acute and convalescent COVID-19 were sourced from the United States, Italy and Spain. T cells, B-cell-depleted T cells, or PBMCs supplied cDNA or gDNA.

The CDR3 contains 12 residues. The germline V and J ends were trimmed by 6 bases and 6 bases, with 11 bases remaining between them. Source study methods: Cell counts per sample came from amplifying reference gene primers. Here immunoSEQ multiplex PCR was the method, and the copy in TCRdb shows in-frame clones only, minus some. That table furnishes V, J and clone size, whereas the DNA furnished D and trimming. The sample carries roughly 190,000 clones, roughly 80% recorded once. This clone occurred a few times. The sequence derives from a human donor with acute or convalescent COVID-19. The donor label of this sample is uncertain. The chain combines TRBV12-3 or TRBV12-4 with TRBJ1-2; no reliable D call. Sequenced sample: peripheral blood. The CDR3 sequence: CASSLLVDGYTF. The CDR3 nucleotides are TGTGCCAGCAGCCTGTTAGTTGATGGCTACACCTTC.